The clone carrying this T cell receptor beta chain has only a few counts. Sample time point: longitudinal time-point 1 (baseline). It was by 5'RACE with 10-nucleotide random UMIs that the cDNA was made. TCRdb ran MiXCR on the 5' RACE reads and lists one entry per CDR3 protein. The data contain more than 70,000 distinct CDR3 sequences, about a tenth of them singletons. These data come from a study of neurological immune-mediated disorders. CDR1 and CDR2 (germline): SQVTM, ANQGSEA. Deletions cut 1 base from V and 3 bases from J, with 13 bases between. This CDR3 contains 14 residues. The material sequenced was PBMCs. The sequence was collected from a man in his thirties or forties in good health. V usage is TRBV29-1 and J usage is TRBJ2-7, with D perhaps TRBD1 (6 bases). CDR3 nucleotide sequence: TGCAGCGTTGAAGCGGCGGACAGTTTCTACGAGCAGTACTTC. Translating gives CSVEAADSFYEQYF.